The rows below give T cell receptor beta chains drawn from one sample of a study of read filtering for tumor transcriptome and immune sequencing. TCRdb used MiXCR to reprocess the reads, holding one entry per CDR3 protein. This sample has some 50,000 distinct CDR3 sequences, with around 21% found just once. Sequencing used a population of CD138-negative cells sorted from bone marrow. Receptor source: a donor aged 40 or older with multiple myeloma. Each CDR3 is given with its conserved first and last residue. The order of the fields is D gene, V gene, J gene, clone size, CDR3 protein, CDR3 DNA. D genes are given only for firm matches. Only some rows state a clone size, as once, few, many or a class for expanded clones.

-	TRBV28	TRBJ2-3	many	CASSFQDTQYF	TGTGCCAGCAGTTTCCAAGATACGCAGTATTTT
TRBD1	TRBV20-1	TRBJ1-1	many	CSARDQQGTNTEAFF	TGCAGTGCTAGAGATCAACAGGGGACCAACACTGAAGCTTTCTTT
TRBD2	TRBV28	TRBJ2-7	many	CATRAGGRPQYF	TGTGCCACCAGGGCTGGCGGGAGGCCCCAGTACTTC
-	TRBV4-2	TRBJ2-1	many	CASSPRQPPYNEQFF	TGTGCCAGCAGCCCCAGACAACCCCCCTACAATGAGCAGTTCTTC
TRBD2	TRBV28	TRBJ2-7	many	CASSLFTWRGGSSYEQYF	TGTGCCAGCAGTTTATTCACATGGCGGGGGGGAAGCTCCTACGAGCAGTACTTC
-	TRBV27	TRBJ2-7	many	CASGQFSYEQYF	TGTGCCAGCGGACAATTCTCCTACGAGCAGTACTTC
TRBD2	TRBV12-3/TRBV12-4	TRBJ2-3	many	CASSLAGVADTQYF	TGTGCCAGCAGCTTGGCGGGAGTGGCAGATACGCAGTATTTT
TRBD2	TRBV29-1	TRBJ2-3	many	CSARGGSVSTDTQYF	TGCAGCGCGAGGGGCGGGAGCGTTAGCACAGATACGCAGTATTTT
-	TRBV2	TRBJ2-2	many	CASTLQGLPGELFF	TGTGCCAGCACCCTACAGGGATTACCCGGGGAGCTGTTTTTT
TRBD1	TRBV7-2	TRBJ2-3	many	CASSYQGASLSTDTQYF	TGTGCCAGCAGTTATCAGGGGGCTAGCCTTAGCACAGATACGCAGTATTTT
-	TRBV7-9	TRBJ1-1	-	CVSSLLAGNTEAFF	TGTGTCAGCAGCTTATTGGCGGGGAACACTGAAGCTTTCTTT